Each of the 15 T cell receptor beta chains below was sequenced from the same sample in a study of cytomegalovirus exposure and HLA in healthy donors. Use of 60 Vbeta and 13 Jbeta primers characterized the PCR. Some clones are missing from TCRdb's copy, which holds only in-frame ones; the method was immunoSEQ multiplex PCR. Among about 200,000 clones listed, roughly four fifths were seen once. Sample: PBMCs. Receptor source: a girl aged 2 to 10 in good health and CMV-seronegative.

This chain connects TRBV10-2 to TRBJ2-2; D is perhaps TRBD2 (5 bases). This CDR3 is built from 16 residues. Germline V CDR1 and CDR2: WSHSY, SAAADI. V shed 1 base and J shed 8 bases, with 17 bases lying between them. The CDR3 coding sequence is TGCGCCAGCAGTGAGTGGGAGACCCCCGGTCCTGGGGAGCTGTTTTTT. It encodes CASSEWETPGPGELFF.

This chain joins TRBV19 and TRBJ2-3, with a weak D call TRBD1 (6 bases). The V gene's germline CDR1 is LNHDA and CDR2 SQIVND (reference sequence). The CDR3 covers 15 residues. The V gene lost 1 base and the J gene lost 6 bases, with 14 bases spanning the gap. The CDR3 DNA sequence: TGTGCCAGTAGTATAGGAGGGGGAGACCGGGATACGCAGTATTTT. Translation: CASSIGGGDRDTQYF.

The J gene is TRBJ2-6, the V gene TRBV7-8; perhaps TRBD2 as D (5 bases). The V gene lost 2 bases and the J gene lost 1 base, with 12 bases spanning the gap. Germline V gene lookup returns CDR1 SGHVS and CDR2 FQNEAQ. CDR3 length equals 17 residues. The CDR3 nucleotides are TGTGCCAGCAGCTTATATAGCGTATCGTCTGGGGCCAACGTCCTGACTTTC. Its translation: CASSLYSVSSGANVLTF.

This clone came up once. This chain connects TRBV19 to TRBJ2-7, with TRBD1 matching 7 bases. The CDR3 extends over 13 amino acids. The germline CDR1 and CDR2 sequences are LNHDA and SQIVND (reference sequence). V lost 2 bases, J lost 3 bases, and 1 base stayed unmatched. The CDR3 nucleotides read TGTGCCAGTAGTATAAACAGGGGCTACGAGCAGTACTTC. It yields the protein CASSINRGYEQYF.

In this sample, this clone turned up a few times. The V call is TRBV19, the J call TRBJ1-1; no definite D call. The germline CDR1 and CDR2 sequences are LNHDA and SQIVND (reference sequence). Trimming left V 3 bases short and J 1 base short, with 9 bases between. The CDR3 runs 14 residues. CDR3 protein: CASSIYGGNTEAFF. CDR3 coding DNA: TGTGCCAGTAGTATTTACGGAGGGAACACTGAAGCTTTCTTT.

This clone was counted only a few times. V and J are TRBV6-5 and TRBJ2-3; D is perhaps TRBD2 (6 bases). V lost 0 bases and J lost 0, with 7 bases in between. The germline V gene has CDR1 MNHEY and CDR2 SVGAGI. There are 15 residues in the CDR3. CDR3 bases: TGTGCCAGCAGTTACTCTCGGGGGAGCACAGATACGCAGTATTTT. This gives the protein CASSYSRGSTDTQYF.

The chain carries TRBV5-8 and TRBJ1-2, with 8 bases aligning to TRBD1. Per the germline V gene, CDR1 is SGHTS and CDR2 is YDEGEE. V shed 4 bases, J shed 7 bases, and the junction held 12 bases outside the gene matches. CDR3 length equals 15 residues. The CDR3 DNA reads as TGTGCCAGCAGCAATTCCGGGACAGGTTCCGGTGGCTACACCTTC. As protein: CASSNSGTGSGGYTF.

The rearrangement links TRBV6-4 to TRBJ2-7, with D perhaps matching TRBD1 (5 bases). The CDR3 totals 15 residues. Germline CDR1 is MRHNA and CDR2 is SNTAGT. The V and J ends lost 3 bases and 1 base respectively, with 13 bases between them. CDR3: CASSEVAGSSYEQYF. Written as DNA, the CDR3 is TGTGCCAGCAGTGAGGTCGCAGGGTCATCCTACGAGCAGTACTTC.

V gene TRBV11-2 combines with J gene TRBJ1-1, with TRBD1 identical over 7 bases. The CDR3 loop spans 15 amino acids. CDR1 SGHAT and CDR2 FQNNGV come from the germline V gene. V dropped 0 bases and J dropped 0; count of bases not matched to a gene: 1. This chain's CDR3 is CASSLERGLNTEAFF. The CDR3 DNA reads TGTGCCAGCAGCTTAGAGAGGGGGCTGAACACTGAAGCTTTCTTT.

This clone is a singleton in its sample. The chain employs TRBV4-1 and TRBJ2-7, with a weak D call TRBD2 (6 bases). CDR3 length equals 14 residues. V lost 0 bases and J lost 6, with 12 bases in between. Germline CDR1 and CDR2: MGHRA and YSYEKL. As DNA, the CDR3 is TGCGCCAGCAGCCAAGAAGCGCAGGGAGGCGAGCAGTACTTC. Its translation: CASSQEAQGGEQYF.

This clone has just a few counts. The V gene is TRBV6-5, the J gene TRBJ2-7; D perhaps matches TRBD1 (6 bases). Germline V CDR1 and CDR2: MNHEY, SVGAGI. The CDR3 has 15 amino acids. Trimming shortened V by 2 bases and J by 2 bases, and 13 bases separated the two germline ends. In DNA, the CDR3 is TGTGCCAGCAGTTACGATCCGGGACACCCCTACGAGCAGTACTTC. It specifies CASSYDPGHPYEQYF.

The V gene is TRBV7-9, the J gene TRBJ1-4; possibly TRBD1 for D (6 bases). In germline, CDR1 is SEHNR, CDR2 FQNEAQ (reference sequence). The V and J ends lost 0 bases and 7 bases respectively, with 12 bases between them. This CDR3 spans 15 amino acids. CDR3 sequence: CASSLAQQGGEKLFF. In DNA form, the CDR3 reads TGTGCCAGCAGCTTAGCGCAACAGGGTGGTGAAAAACTGTTTTTT.

V is TRBV6-5 and J is TRBJ2-2; 11 bases map to TRBD2. CDR1 and CDR2 from the germline V gene are MNHEY and SVGAGI. CDR3 size: 13 residues. V lost 8 bases to trimming and J lost 6 bases; unmatched junction nucleotides: 2. CDR3 region: CASSSGGSGELFF. The CDR3, as DNA: TGTGCCAGCTCTAGCGGGGGGTCCGGGGAGCTGTTTTTT.

The chain recombines TRBV11-2 with TRBJ2-7; 7 bases match TRBD1. CDR1 is SGHAT and CDR2 is FQNNGV in the germline V gene. This CDR3 region has 16 residues. V dropped 3 bases and J dropped 4; count of bases not matched to a gene: 12. The CDR3, as DNA: TGTGCCAGCAGCTTGGGGACAGTGACGGGGAATTACGAGCAGTACTTC. Encoded protein: CASSLGTVTGNYEQYF.

The V gene is TRBV5-6, the J gene TRBJ1-2, with D unclear. The V gene's germline CDR1 is SGHDT and CDR2 YYEEEE. The CDR3 contains 13 residues. The germline V and J ends were trimmed by 2 bases and 6 bases, with 11 bases remaining between them. This chain's CDR3 is CASSLVQHDGYTF. In nucleotides, the CDR3 is TGTGCCAGCAGCTTAGTACAGCATGATGGCTACACCTTC.